These 23 T cell receptor beta chains originate from one sample sequenced in a study of T cell responses to AZD1222 COVID-19 vaccine. Profiled with immunoSEQ multiplex PCR; TCRdb holds only in-frame clones, not every one. The sample yields about 140,000 clones, around nine tenths seen once. Specimen: peripheral blood, collected 28 days after the second AZD1222 dose. These receptors all come from an adult who received the AZD1222 COVID-19 vaccine.

This chain links TRBV7-6 with TRBJ1-1; 9 nucleotides line up with TRBD1. Germline lookup yields CDR1 SGHVS and CDR2 FNYEAQ. The CDR3 runs to 14 residues. Trimming at V came to 5 bases and at J to 5 bases, leaving 6 bases not matched to a gene. CDR3 region: CASSIRTGETEAFF. CDR3 nucleotide sequence: TGTGCCAGCAGCATCCGGACAGGGGAGACTGAAGCTTTCTTT.

CDR3 nucleotide sequence: TGTGCCAGCAGGTCTGGGGGGACGGGCACAGATACGCAGTATTTT. This translates into CASRSGGTGTDTQYF. The gene calls are TRBV25-1 and TRBJ2-3; D is perhaps TRBD2 (6 bases). Trimming removed 6 bases at V and 1 base at J, with 14 bases between. Germline CDR1 and CDR2: MGHDK and SYGVNS. The CDR3 has 15 residues.

The chain couples TRBV9 to TRBJ1-2; D might be TRBD1 (5 bases). Germline CDR1 and CDR2: SGDLS and YYNGEE. The CDR3 runs 15 residues. V dropped 4 bases and J dropped 4 bases, with 17 bases sitting between them. CDR3 coding DNA: TGTGCCAGCAGCTCCCAACGCGGGCAGGGCTATGGCTACACCTTC. This codes for CASSSQRGQGYGYTF.

The J gene is TRBJ1-4, the V gene TRBV6-5; D perhaps matches TRBD1 (5 bases). V gave up 0 bases and J gave up 4 bases, with 9 bases separating them. There are 15 residues in the CDR3. Germline V gene lookup returns CDR1 MNHEY and CDR2 SVGAGI. Here the CDR3 reads CASSYSGRNNEKLFF. CDR3 DNA sequence: TGTGCCAGCAGTTACTCGGGACGGAATAATGAAAAACTGTTTTTT.

The chain has TRBV5-1 and TRBJ2-1, with 9 bases fitting TRBD2. The CDR3 runs to 19 residues. V gave up 3 bases and J gave up 0 bases; unmatched junction bases: 13. Germline assignment: CDR1 SGHRS and CDR2 YFSETQ. Written as DNA, the CDR3 is TGCGCCAGCAGCTCCATTTTTTTAGCGGGGGCCAGCTCCTACAATGAGCAGTTCTTC. Protein: CASSSIFLAGASSYNEQFF.

The V gene is TRBV6-6, the J gene TRBJ2-5, with D tentatively TRBD1 (5 bases). This CDR3 contains 14 residues. Trimming left V 2 bases short and J 1 base short, with 8 bases between. Germline V gives CDR1 MNHNY, CDR2 SVGAGI (reference sequence). The CDR3 spells CASSYGDSQETQYF. DNA of the CDR3: TGTGCCAGCAGTTACGGTGACAGCCAAGAGACCCAGTACTTC.

The chain employs TRBV2 and TRBJ1-1, with D maybe TRBD1 (5 bases). CDR3 length: 14 residues. The ends were cut back, 8 bases at V and 0 bases at J, with 13 bases in the middle. CDR1 is SNHLY, CDR2 FYNNEI, per germline. CDR3 protein: CASLPGTVNTEAFF. CDR3 in DNA: TGTGCCAGCCTACCCGGGACGGTGAACACTGAAGCTTTCTTT.

The genes are TRBV5-5 and TRBJ1-3; D is unclear. This CDR3 has 9 amino acids. The V gene's germline CDR1 is SGHKS and CDR2 YYEKEE (reference sequence). V lost 8 bases, J lost 6 bases, and 3 bases lay in between. CDR3 bases: TGTGCCAGTCAAAACACCATATATTTT. It encodes CASQNTIYF.

The chain recombines TRBV18 with TRBJ2-3; D is unclear. Germline V gene lookup returns CDR1 KGHSH and CDR2 LQKENI. V was trimmed by 0 bases and J by 2 bases, leaving 3 bases between them. This CDR3 is built from 13 residues. CDR3 nucleotides: TGTGCCAGCTCACCACCTTACACAGATACGCAGTATTTT. Protein sequence: CASSPPYTDTQYF. Full variable domain (outside the CDR3, taken from reference TRBV18 and TRBJ2-3): NAGVMQNPRHLVRRRGQEARLRCSPMKGHSHVYWYRQLPEEGLKFMVYLQKENIIDESGMPKERFSAEFPKEGPSILRIQQVVRGDSAAYFCASSPPYTDTQYFGPGTRLTVL.

This sequence joins TRBV19 and TRBJ2-3; no clear D. Germline loops: CDR1 LNHDA, CDR2 SQIVND (reference sequence). The CDR3 runs 14 residues. Between the trimmed V and J ends, which lost 3 bases and 4 bases, there was a span of 11 bases. The CDR3 region has the DNA TGTGCCAGTAGTATGGGCCCAGGTCCAGATACGCAGTATTTT. The encoded protein is CASSMGPGPDTQYF.

This clone has just one count. The V call is TRBV18, the J call TRBJ2-3, with D unclear. The CDR3 consists of 13 residues. The V end lost 2 bases, the J end lost 4 bases, and 7 bases lay between the germline ends. Germline V gives CDR1 KGHSH, CDR2 LQKENI. The CDR3 DNA follows: TGTGCCAGCTCACCAGCAGTATCAGATACGCAGTATTTT. Encoded protein: CASSPAVSDTQYF.

V and J are TRBV27 and TRBJ1-2, with 7 bases that match TRBD1. This CDR3 is built from 14 residues. Germline CDR1 reads MNHEY; CDR2 reads SMNVEV (reference sequence). Unmatched junction bases numbered 2, after V lost 0 bases and J lost 4 bases. The CDR3, as DNA: TGTGCCAGCAGTTTATCAGGGGGCCTCTATGGCTACACCTTC. Translated: CASSLSGGLYGYTF.

The gene calls are TRBV6-5 and TRBJ1-5; no clear D. The CDR3 runs 12 residues. Germline V gene lookup returns CDR1 MNHEY and CDR2 SVGAGI. V lost 7 bases, J lost 3 bases, and 7 bases lay in between. CDR3 loop: CASKTVNQPQHF. DNA for the CDR3: TGTGCCAGCAAGACGGTCAATCAGCCCCAGCATTTT.

The chain links TRBV5-1 to TRBJ2-5; possible D gene TRBD2, 7 bases. The CDR3 loop spans 15 amino acids. Germline V gene data show CDR1 as SGHRS and CDR2 as YFSETQ. V lost 4 bases and J 3 bases, leaving 16 bases between the germline ends. DNA for the CDR3: TGCGCCAGCAGCGCCAGACTAGGGGGGGAAGAGACCCAGTACTTC. This translates into CASSARLGGEETQYF.

The CDR3 sequence: CSVRGGPTNEKLFF. The DNA for the CDR3 is TGCAGCGTTCGCGGCGGGCCCACTAATGAAAAACTGTTTTTT. The chain links TRBV29-1 to TRBJ1-4; no firm D call. The CDR3 loop spans 14 amino acids. Per germline, CDR1 SQVTM and CDR2 ANQGSEA. V was pared by 5 bases and J by 2 bases, with 12 bases between.

The chain employs TRBV14 and TRBJ1-3; D is possibly TRBD1 (5 bases). Germline assignment: CDR1 SGHDN and CDR2 FVKESK. The CDR3 is made up of 15 amino acids. Deletions cut 4 bases from V and 2 bases from J, with 12 bases between. CDR3 residues: CASSPTRGAGNTIYF. CDR3 nucleotide sequence: TGTGCCAGCAGCCCGACTCGGGGGGCTGGAAACACCATATATTTT.

Remarks on this clone: Compared with germline, one end of the junction differs, possibly owing to a read error. The chain couples TRBV7-7 to TRBJ1-2; the D is unclear. The CDR3 contains 15 residues. Germline V lookup: CDR1 SSHAT, CDR2 FNYEAQ (reference sequence). The CDR3 reads CASSPSESAERGYTF. CDR3 DNA sequence: TGTGCTAGCAGCCCCTCGGAGAGCGCTGAGCGGGGCTACACCTTC.

This chain connects TRBV7-9 to TRBJ2-1; D call uncertain. The CDR3 has 13 residues. The V end lost 1 base, the J end lost 5 bases, and 6 bases lay between the germline ends. Germline CDR1 and CDR2: SEHNR and FQNEAQ (reference sequence). CDR3 region: CASSLEANNEQFF. In DNA, the CDR3 is TGTGCCAGCAGCTTAGAAGCCAACAATGAGCAGTTCTTC. Drawing the rest from reference TRBV7-9 and TRBJ2-1, the complete variable domain is DTGVSQNPRHKITKRGQNVTFRCDPISEHNRLYWYRQTLGQGPEFLTYFQNEAQLEKSRLLSDRFSAERPKGSFSTLEIQRTEQGDSAMYLCASSLEANNEQFFGPGTRLTVL.

The chain employs TRBV6-6 and TRBJ2-3; TRBD1 is a possible D gene (5 bases). Germline V gene lookup returns CDR1 MNHNY and CDR2 SVGAGI (reference sequence). V was cut by 5 bases and J by 6 bases, with 6 bases left in between. This CDR3 contains 11 residues. CDR3 sequence (DNA): TGTGCCAGCAGTCCAGGGGATACGCAGTATTTT. It codes for CASSPGDTQYF.

The chain couples TRBV11-1 to TRBJ2-3; D is unclear. V gave up 5 bases and J gave up 6 bases, with 15 bases separating them. The CDR3 loop spans 14 amino acids. Germline V gene lookup returns CDR1 SGHAT and CDR2 FQDESV (reference sequence). The CDR3 sequence: CASSTFRRDDTQYF. The CDR3 region has the DNA TGTGCCAGCAGCACTTTTAGAAGGGATGATACGCAGTATTTT.

The chain has TRBV4-1 and TRBJ2-7, with 8 positions matching TRBD2. The ends lost 1 base at V and 5 bases at J; junction bases unmatched: 4. This CDR3 has 14 amino acids. Germline V gene lookup returns CDR1 MGHRA and CDR2 YSYEKL. DNA for the CDR3: TGCGCCAGCAGCCAAGCGGGACTAGATAACGAGCAGTACTTC. This gives the protein CASSQAGLDNEQYF.

V is TRBV4-3 and J is TRBJ2-1; either TRBD1 or TRBD2 may fit D (6 bases each). The CDR3 runs to 16 residues. V lost 4 bases and J lost 6, with 19 bases in between. Per germline, CDR1 LGHNA and CDR2 YSLEER. The CDR3 coding sequence is TGCGCCAGCAGCCCAGATGTTGGGGGGCAGCGCAATGAGCAGTTCTTC. Amino acids: CASSPDVGGQRNEQFF.

V usage is TRBV6-4 and J usage is TRBJ2-2; D gene ambiguous. Trimming pared 6 bases from V and 7 bases from J, leaving 12 bases between. Germline values: CDR1 MRHNA, CDR2 SNTAGT. This CDR3 region has 13 residues. The CDR3 loop is CASRPDVVGELFF. CDR3 coding DNA: TGTGCCAGCAGACCCGATGTGGTCGGGGAGCTGTTTTTT.